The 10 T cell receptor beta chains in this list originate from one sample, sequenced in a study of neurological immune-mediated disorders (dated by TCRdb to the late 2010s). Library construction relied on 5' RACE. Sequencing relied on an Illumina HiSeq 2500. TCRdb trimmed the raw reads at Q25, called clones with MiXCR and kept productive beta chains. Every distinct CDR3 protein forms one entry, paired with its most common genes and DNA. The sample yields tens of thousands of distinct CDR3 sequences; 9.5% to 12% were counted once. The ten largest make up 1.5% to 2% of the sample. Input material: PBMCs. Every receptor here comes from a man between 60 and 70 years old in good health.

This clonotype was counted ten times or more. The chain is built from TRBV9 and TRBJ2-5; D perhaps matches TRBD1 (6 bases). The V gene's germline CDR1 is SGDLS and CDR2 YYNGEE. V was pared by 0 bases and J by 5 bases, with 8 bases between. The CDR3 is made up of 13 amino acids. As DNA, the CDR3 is TGTGCCAGCAGCGTAGACAGGGAGGAGACCCAGTACTTC. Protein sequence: CASSVDREETQYF.

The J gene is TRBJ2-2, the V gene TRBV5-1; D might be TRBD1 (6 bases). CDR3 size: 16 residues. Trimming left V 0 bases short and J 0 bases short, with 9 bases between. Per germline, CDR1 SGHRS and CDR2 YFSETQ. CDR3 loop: CASSLGTVPNTGELFF. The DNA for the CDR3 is TGCGCCAGCAGCTTGGGGACAGTCCCGAACACCGGGGAGCTGTTTTTT.

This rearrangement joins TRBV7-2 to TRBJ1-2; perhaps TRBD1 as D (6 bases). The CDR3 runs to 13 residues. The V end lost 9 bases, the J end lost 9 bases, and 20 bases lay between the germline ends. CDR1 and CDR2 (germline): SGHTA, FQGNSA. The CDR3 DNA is TGTGCCAGTAGTTTAGGACAGAGTTATTGCTACACCTTC. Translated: CASSLGQSYCYTF.

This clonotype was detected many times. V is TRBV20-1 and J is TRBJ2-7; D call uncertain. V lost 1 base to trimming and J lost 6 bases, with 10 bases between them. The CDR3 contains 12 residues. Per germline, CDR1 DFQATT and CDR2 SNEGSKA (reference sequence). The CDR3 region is CSARAHHSEQYF. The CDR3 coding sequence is TGCAGTGCTAGAGCTCATCACTCCGAGCAGTACTTC.

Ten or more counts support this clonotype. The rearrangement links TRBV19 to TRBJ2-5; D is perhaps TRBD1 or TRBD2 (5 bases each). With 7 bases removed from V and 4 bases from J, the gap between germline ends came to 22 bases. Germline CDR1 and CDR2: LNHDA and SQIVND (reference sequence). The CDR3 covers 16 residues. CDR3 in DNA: TGTGCCAGTACCCCAGGGAGACCGGTTTCAGGAGAGACCCAGTACTTC. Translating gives CASTPGRPVSGETQYF.

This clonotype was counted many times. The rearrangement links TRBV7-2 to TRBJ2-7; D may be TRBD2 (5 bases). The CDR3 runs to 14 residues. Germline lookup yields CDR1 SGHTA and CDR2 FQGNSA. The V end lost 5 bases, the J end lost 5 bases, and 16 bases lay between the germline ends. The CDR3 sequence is CASSKDLGVDEQYF. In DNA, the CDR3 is TGTGCCAGCAGCAAGGACCTCGGGGTCGACGAGCAGTACTTC.

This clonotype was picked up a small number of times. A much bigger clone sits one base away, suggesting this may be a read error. The CDR3, as DNA: TGCACCAGCAGCTTGGATGGGAGCCCGGGCACAGATACGCAGTATTTT. Residues: CTSSLDGSPGTDTQYF. The V call is TRBV5-1, the J call TRBJ2-3; perhaps TRBD2 as D (5 bases). The CDR3 totals 16 residues. CDR1 SGHRS and CDR2 YFSETQ come from the germline V gene.

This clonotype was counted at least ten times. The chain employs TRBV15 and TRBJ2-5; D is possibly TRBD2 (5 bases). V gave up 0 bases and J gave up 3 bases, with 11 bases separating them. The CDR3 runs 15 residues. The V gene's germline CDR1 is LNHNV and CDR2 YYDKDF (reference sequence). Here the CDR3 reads CATSRDHATKETQYF. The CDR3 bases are TGTGCCACCAGCAGAGATCACGCGACTAAAGAGACCCAGTACTTC. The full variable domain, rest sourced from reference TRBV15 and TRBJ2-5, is DAMVIQNPRYQVTQFGKPVTLSCSQTLNHNVMYWYQQKSSQAPKLLFHYYDKDFNNEADTPDNFQSRRPNTSFCFLDIRSPGLGDTAMYLCATSRDHATKETQYFGPGTRLLVL.

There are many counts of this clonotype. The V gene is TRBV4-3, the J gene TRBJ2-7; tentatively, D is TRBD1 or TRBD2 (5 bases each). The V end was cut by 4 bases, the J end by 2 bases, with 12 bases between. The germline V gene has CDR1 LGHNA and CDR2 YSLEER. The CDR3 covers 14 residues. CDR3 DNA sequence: TGCGCCAGCAGCCCGCGGGTGGGGCCCTACGAGCAGTACTTC. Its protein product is CASSPRVGPYEQYF.

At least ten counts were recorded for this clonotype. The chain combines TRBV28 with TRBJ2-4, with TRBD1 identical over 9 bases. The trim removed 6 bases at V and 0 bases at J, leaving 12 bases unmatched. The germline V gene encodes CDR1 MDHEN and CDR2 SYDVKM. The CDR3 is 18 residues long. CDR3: CASRLVGQGEVAKNIQYF. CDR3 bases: TGTGCCAGCAGACTAGTGGGACAGGGTGAGGTAGCCAAAAACATTCAGTACTTC.